These T cell receptor beta chains were read from a single sample in a study of cytomegalovirus exposure and HLA in healthy donors. Data came from immunoSEQ multiplex PCR; TCRdb stores just in-frame clones and leaves some out. The table has fewer than 250,000 clones, about 74% seen once. Sample: PBMCs. The receptors were sampled from a man aged 40-49 years in good health and CMV-seronegative. Each CDR3 is given with its conserved first and last residue. Fields, in order: D gene, J gene, clone size, V gene, CDR3 DNA, CDR3 protein. D genes are given only for firm matches. Clone size is shown for a subset of rows, as once, few, many or a class of expanded clone.

.	TRBJ1-2	.	TRBV5-4	TGTGCCAGCGGATCTATTACCGGGACATCTGGCTATGGCTACACCTTC	CASGSITGTSGYGYTF
TRBD1	TRBJ2-5	.	TRBV19	TGTGCCAGTAGTTTACCACAGGGGGCGGAGACCCAGTACTTC	CASSLPQGAETQYF
.	TRBJ2-1	.	TRBV5-6	TGTGCCAGCAGCCCCGCCCCGAGCTCCTACAATGAGCAGTTCTTC	CASSPAPSSYNEQFF
TRBD1	TRBJ2-2	.	TRBV7-3	TGTGCCAGCAGCTTGGGACAGGGAATCACCGGGGAGCTGTTTTTT	CASSLGQGITGELFF
TRBD2	TRBJ2-1	.	TRBV7-3	TGTGCCAGCAGCTCAGTACCTAGCGGATACAATGAGCAGTTCTTC	CASSSVPSGYNEQFF
TRBD1	TRBJ2-3	.	TRBV2	TGTGCCAGCAGTGTGGGACAGGGCACAGATACGCAGTATTTT	CASSVGQGTDTQYF
.	TRBJ2-7	few	TRBV11-3	TGTGCCAGCAGCCAAAGGGGGAGCCCGTCCTACGAGCAGTACTTC	CASSQRGSPSYEQYF
.	TRBJ2-7	few	TRBV19	TGTGCCAGTAGTATAGTAAACAGAATTGACGAGCAGTACTTC	CASSIVNRIDEQYF
TRBD1	TRBJ2-1	.	TRBV27	TGTGCCAGCAGTCCCCGGACAGGGGGCAATGAGCAGTTCTTC	CASSPRTGGNEQFF
.	TRBJ2-5	.	TRBV5-1	TGCGCCAGCAGCTTGGGGAGGGGTATCGAGACCCAGTACTTC	CASSLGRGIETQYF
TRBD2	TRBJ2-2	.	TRBV7-9	TGTTCCACCCCGGGACTAGCGGGAGTGGAAACCGGGGAGCTGTTTTTT	CSTPGLAGVETGELFF
.	TRBJ1-1	.	TRBV27	TGTGCCAGCAGTTTAGCCGACAGCTTCACTGAAGCTTTCTTT	CASSLADSFTEAFF
.	TRBJ2-1	.	TRBV30	TGTGCCCTTTGGTCCCCCCCTAGGGCGGGGGCCAATGAGCAGTTCTTC	CALWSPPRAGANEQFF
TRBD1	TRBJ2-7	.	TRBV28	TGTGCCAGCAGTACGGGGGGACAGGGGCTAGGCGAGCAGTACTTC	CASSTGGQGLGEQYF
.	TRBJ1-2	few	TRBV28	TGTGCCAGCAGTTTATTGGGGGCCTATGGCTACACCTTC	CASSLLGAYGYTF
.	TRBJ2-7	.	TRBV5-7	TGTGCCAGCAGGTGCCCAGGGAAGGAGTGGTCTGACGAGCAGTACTTC	CASRCPGKEWSDEQYF
TRBD1	TRBJ1-1	.	TRBV7-9	TGTGCCAGCAGCTTGTCGGGACAGGTGAACACTGAAGCTTTCTTT	CASSLSGQVNTEAFF
.	TRBJ1-1	.	TRBV18	TGTGCCAGCTCCCTTCAGAGGCGGACTGAAGCTTTCTTT	CASSLQRRTEAFF
TRBD2	TRBJ2-3	.	TRBV6-5	TGTGCCACCCGCCGGGGACTAGCGGACGATACGCAGTATTTT	CATRRGLADDTQYF
.	TRBJ2-5	.	TRBV10-3	TGTGCCATCGGACCGGGGCAAGAGACCCAGTACTTC	CAIGPGQETQYF
TRBD1	TRBJ2-7	.	TRBV29-1	TGCAGCGTTTTGGACAGGGGGTCGTCCTACGAGCAGTACTTC	CSVLDRGSSYEQYF
.	TRBJ1-4	once	TRBV10-3	TGTGCCATCAGTACAGAGAATAATGAAAAACTGTTTTTT	CAISTENNEKLFF
TRBD2	TRBJ2-5	.	TRBV6-5	TGTGCCAGCACGGCAGCGGGAGACTGGGAGACCCAGTACTTC	CASTAAGDWETQYF
TRBD2	TRBJ2-2	.	TRBV5-1	TGCGCCAGCAGACTGACTAGCGTCAACACCGGGGAGCTGTTTTTT	CASRLTSVNTGELFF
.	TRBJ2-1	.	TRBV7-9	TGTGCCAGCAGCGCACAGGTCACGAACAATGAGCAGTTCTTC	CASSAQVTNNEQFF
.	TRBJ1-6	.	TRBV14	TGTGCCAGCAGCCAAGGGGGCATTTCACCCCTCCACTTT	CASSQGGISPLHF
TRBD1	TRBJ2-7	.	TRBV11-2	TGTGCCAGCAGCATTACAGGGGAAGTAGTTTACGAGCAGTACTTC	CASSITGEVVYEQYF
.	TRBJ2-5	.	TRBV28	TGTGCCAGCAGCCGCCACCGGGAGCAGTACTTC	CASSRHREQYF
TRBD2	TRBJ2-5	.	TRBV18	TGTGCCAGCTCACCACTAGCGGGAACGCAAGAGACCCAGTACTTC	CASSPLAGTQETQYF
TRBD1	TRBJ2-6	.	TRBV19	TGTGCCAGTAGTATAATGGGACAGGGGCGTGGGGCCAACGTCCTGACTTTC	CASSIMGQGRGANVLTF
TRBD1	TRBJ2-1	.	TRBV2	TGTGCCAGCAGTTTGGACAGGGGGCAATACAATGAGCAGTTCTTC	CASSLDRGQYNEQFF
TRBD1	TRBJ1-1	few	TRBV28	TGTGCCAGCAGTGGGACAGGGTGGACTGAAGCTTTCTTT	CASSGTGWTEAFF
TRBD1	TRBJ2-1	few	TRBV6-6	TGTGCCAGCAGTTACTCGACAGGGGCGGATGAGCAGTTCTTC	CASSYSTGADEQFF
TRBD1	TRBJ1-6	.	TRBV6-5	TGTGCCAGCAGTTACTCGGGACAGGGCACTTCACCCCTCCACTTT	CASSYSGQGTSPLHF
TRBD1	TRBJ2-5	.	TRBV5-8	TGTGCCAGCACCGAGACAGGGGGCGCGAGGACCCAGTACTTC	CASTETGGARTQYF
TRBD2	TRBJ2-5	.	TRBV11-2	TGTGCCAGCAGCTTAGAAGTAGGCGGGAGTGGAGAGACCCAGTACTTC	CASSLEVGGSGETQYF
.	TRBJ2-1	.	TRBV11-2	TGTGCCAGCAGCTTAGACGCTAGGAGGGGCTCCTACAATGAGCAGTTCTTC	CASSLDARRGSYNEQFF
.	TRBJ2-5	.	TRBV5-6	TGTGCCAGCAGCTTTTTGACAGCCCACGGGGAGACCCAGTACTTC	CASSFLTAHGETQYF
.	TRBJ1-3	.	TRBV9	TGTGCCAGCAGCGTAGAGGCGGGGGCTGGAAACACCATATATTTT	CASSVEAGAGNTIYF
.	TRBJ2-3	.	TRBV14	TGTGCCAGCAGCCCCCAGGCCGTTAGAAATACGCAGTATTTT	CASSPQAVRNTQYF
.	TRBJ2-7	.	TRBV29-1	TGCAGCGTTGAAGATATACAGGGATCGGTCTTC	CSVEDIQGSVF
.	TRBJ2-5	.	TRBV29-1	TGCAGCGTGCGGCGGGGGCACCAAGAGACCCAGTACTTC	CSVRRGHQETQYF
TRBD1	TRBJ2-7	.	TRBV28	TGTGCCAGCAGTTTCTTACCGGGACAGGGGGCCTACGAGCAGTACTTC	CASSFLPGQGAYEQYF
TRBD2	TRBJ2-3	.	TRBV7-3	TGTGCCAGCAGCTCAGGGACTAGCGGAAGCACAGATACGCAGTATTTT	CASSSGTSGSTDTQYF
TRBD2	TRBJ2-7	.	TRBV11-2	TGTGCCACCCTCAGACTAGCGGGTCGCTACGAGCAGTACTTC	CATLRLAGRYEQYF
TRBD1	TRBJ2-7	.	TRBV7-2	TGTGCCAGCAGCTTACTTGGGACAGACACCTACGAGCAGTACTTC	CASSLLGTDTYEQYF